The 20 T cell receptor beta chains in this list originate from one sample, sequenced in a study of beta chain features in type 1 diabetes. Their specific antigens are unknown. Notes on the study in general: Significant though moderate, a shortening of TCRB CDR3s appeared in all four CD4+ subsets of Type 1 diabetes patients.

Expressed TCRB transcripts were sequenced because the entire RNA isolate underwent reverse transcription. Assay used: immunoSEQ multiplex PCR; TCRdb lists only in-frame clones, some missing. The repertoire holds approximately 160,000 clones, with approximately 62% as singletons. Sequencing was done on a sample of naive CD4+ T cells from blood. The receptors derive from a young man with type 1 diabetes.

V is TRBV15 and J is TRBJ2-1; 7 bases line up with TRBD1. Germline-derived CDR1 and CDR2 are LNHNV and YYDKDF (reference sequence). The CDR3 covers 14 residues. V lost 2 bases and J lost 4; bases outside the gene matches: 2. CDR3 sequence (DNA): TGTGCCACCAGCAGACAGGACAGGTACAATGAGCAGTTCTTC. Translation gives CATSRQDRYNEQFF.

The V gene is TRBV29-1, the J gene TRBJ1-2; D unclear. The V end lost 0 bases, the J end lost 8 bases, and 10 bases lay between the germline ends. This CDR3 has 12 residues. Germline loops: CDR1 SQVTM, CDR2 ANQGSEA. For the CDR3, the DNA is TGCAGCGTTGAAGAGGGCAGTCCCGGCTACACCTTC. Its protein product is CSVEEGSPGYTF.

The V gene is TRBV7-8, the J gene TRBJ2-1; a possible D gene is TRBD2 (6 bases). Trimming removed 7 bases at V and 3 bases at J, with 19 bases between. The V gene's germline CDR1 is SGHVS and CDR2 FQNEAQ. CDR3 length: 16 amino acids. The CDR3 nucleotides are TGTGCCAGCACCCGATTCGGCGGGGACGACTACAATGAGCAGTTCTTC. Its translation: CASTRFGGDDYNEQFF.

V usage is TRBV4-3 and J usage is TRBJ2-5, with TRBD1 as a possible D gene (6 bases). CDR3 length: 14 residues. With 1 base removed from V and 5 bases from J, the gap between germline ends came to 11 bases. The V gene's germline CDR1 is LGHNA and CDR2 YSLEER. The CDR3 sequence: CASSQGHREETQYF. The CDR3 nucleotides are TGCGCCAGCAGCCAAGGTCACAGGGAGGAGACCCAGTACTTC.

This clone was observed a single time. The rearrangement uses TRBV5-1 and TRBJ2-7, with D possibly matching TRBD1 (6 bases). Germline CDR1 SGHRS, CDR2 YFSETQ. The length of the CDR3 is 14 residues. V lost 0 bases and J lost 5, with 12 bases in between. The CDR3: CASSLDAGENEQYF. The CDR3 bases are TGCGCCAGCAGCTTGGATGCAGGGGAAAACGAGCAGTACTTC.

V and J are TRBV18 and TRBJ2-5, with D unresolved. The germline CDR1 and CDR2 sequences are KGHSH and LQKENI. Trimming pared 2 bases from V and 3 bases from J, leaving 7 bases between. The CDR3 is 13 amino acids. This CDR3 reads CASSPAAEETQYF. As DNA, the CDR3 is TGTGCCAGCTCACCAGCGGCGGAAGAGACCCAGTACTTC.

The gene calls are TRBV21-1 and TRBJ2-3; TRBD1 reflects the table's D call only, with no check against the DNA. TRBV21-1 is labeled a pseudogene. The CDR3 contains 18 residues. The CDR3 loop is CASNLNNRGIGLTDTQYF. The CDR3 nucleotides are TGTGCCAGCAACCTAAACAACAGGGGTATAGGATTAACAGATACGCAGTATTTT.

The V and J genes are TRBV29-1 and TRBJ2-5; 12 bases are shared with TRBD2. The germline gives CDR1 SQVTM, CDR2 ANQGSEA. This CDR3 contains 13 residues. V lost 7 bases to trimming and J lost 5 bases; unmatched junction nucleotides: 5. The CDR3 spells CSARLAGGETQYF. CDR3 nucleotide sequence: TGCAGCGCCCGCCTAGCGGGGGGGGAGACCCAGTACTTC.

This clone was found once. The CDR3 reads CASSAAGREETQYF. CDR3 coding DNA: TGTGCCAGCAGCGCAGCGGGGAGGGAAGAGACCCAGTACTTC. The rearrangement joins TRBV9 to TRBJ2-5; the match to TRBD2 covers 7 bases. The CDR3 runs 14 residues. The V gene's germline CDR1 is SGDLS and CDR2 YYNGEE. With V trimmed by 3 bases and J by 3 bases, 5 bases remained unmatched.

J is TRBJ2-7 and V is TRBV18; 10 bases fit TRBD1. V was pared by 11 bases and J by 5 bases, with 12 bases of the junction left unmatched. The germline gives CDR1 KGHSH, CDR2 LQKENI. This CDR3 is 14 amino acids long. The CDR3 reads CASLMGQGSHEQYF. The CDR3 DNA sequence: TGTGCCTCCCTCATGGGACAGGGGTCCCACGAGCAGTACTTC.

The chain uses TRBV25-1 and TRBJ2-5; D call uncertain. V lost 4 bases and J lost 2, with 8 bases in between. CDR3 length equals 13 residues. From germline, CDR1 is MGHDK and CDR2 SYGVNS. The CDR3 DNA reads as TGTGCCAGCAGTGTCGCAGGACAAGAGACCCAGTACTTC. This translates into CASSVAGQETQYF.

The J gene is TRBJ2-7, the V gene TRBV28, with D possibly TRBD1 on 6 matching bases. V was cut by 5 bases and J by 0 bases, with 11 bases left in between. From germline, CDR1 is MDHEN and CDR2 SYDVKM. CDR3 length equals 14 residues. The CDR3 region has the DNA TGTGCCAGCAGTCGCCGGACAGCCTCCTACGAGCAGTACTTC. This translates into CASSRRTASYEQYF.

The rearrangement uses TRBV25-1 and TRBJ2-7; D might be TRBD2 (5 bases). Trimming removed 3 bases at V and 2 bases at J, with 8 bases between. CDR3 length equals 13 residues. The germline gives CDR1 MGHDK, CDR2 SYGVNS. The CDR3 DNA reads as TGTGCCAGCAGTGACGGAGGAGCCTACGAGCAGTACTTC. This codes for CASSDGGAYEQYF.

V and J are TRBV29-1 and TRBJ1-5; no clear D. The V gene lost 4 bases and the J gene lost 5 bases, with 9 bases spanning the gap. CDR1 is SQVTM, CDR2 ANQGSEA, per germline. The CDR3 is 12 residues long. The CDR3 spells CSVGAKDQPQHF. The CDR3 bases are TGCAGCGTTGGGGCGAAAGATCAGCCCCAGCATTTT.

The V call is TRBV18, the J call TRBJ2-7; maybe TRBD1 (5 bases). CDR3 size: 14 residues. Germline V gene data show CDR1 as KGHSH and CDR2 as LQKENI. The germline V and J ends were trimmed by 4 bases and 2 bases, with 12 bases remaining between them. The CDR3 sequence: CASSLRTPTYEQYF. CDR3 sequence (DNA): TGTGCCAGCTCACTTCGGACACCTACCTACGAGCAGTACTTC.

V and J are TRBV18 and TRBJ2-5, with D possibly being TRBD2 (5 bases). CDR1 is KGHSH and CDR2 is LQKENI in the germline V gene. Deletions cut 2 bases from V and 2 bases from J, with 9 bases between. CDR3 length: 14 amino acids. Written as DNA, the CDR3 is TGTGCCAGCTCACCAGGGCTAGCACAAGAGACCCAGTACTTC. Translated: CASSPGLAQETQYF.

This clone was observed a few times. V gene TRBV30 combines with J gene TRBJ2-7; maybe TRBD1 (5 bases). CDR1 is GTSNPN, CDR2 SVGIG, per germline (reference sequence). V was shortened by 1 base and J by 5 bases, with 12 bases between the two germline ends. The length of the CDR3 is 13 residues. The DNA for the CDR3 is TGTGCCTGGAGTGCTGGGGCGATGGACGAGCAGTACTTC. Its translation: CAWSAGAMDEQYF.

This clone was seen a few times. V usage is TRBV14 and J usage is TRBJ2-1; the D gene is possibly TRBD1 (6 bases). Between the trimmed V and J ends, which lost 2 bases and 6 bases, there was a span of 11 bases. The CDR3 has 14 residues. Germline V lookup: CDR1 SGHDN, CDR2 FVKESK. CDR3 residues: CASSQSWGPNEQFF. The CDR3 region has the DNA TGTGCCAGCAGCCAAAGTTGGGGGCCCAATGAGCAGTTCTTC.

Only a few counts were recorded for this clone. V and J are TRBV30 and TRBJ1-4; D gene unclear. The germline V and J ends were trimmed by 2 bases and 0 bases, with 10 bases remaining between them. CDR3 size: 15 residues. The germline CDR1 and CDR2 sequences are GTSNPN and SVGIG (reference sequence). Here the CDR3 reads CAWSKLDPTNEKLFF. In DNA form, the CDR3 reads TGTGCCTGGAGTAAACTAGACCCAACTAATGAAAAACTGTTTTTT.

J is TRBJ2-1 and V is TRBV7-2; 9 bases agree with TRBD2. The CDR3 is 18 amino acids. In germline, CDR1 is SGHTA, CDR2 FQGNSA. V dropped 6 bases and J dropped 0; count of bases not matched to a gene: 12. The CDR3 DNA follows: TGTGCCAGCAGTGGAGGGGCTAGCGGGACGAGCTCCTACAATGAGCAGTTCTTC. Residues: CASSGGASGTSSYNEQFF. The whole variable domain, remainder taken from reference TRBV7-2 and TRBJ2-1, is GAGVSQSPSNKVTEKGKDVELRCDPISGHTALYWYRQSLGQGLEFLIYFQGNSAPDKSGLPSDRFSAERTGGSVSTLTIQRTQQEDSAVYLCASSGGASGTSSYNEQFFGPGTRLTVL.